The clone carrying this TCR beta chain was recorded once. Antigen specificity is unknown. The sample comes from a study of Graves' ophthalmopathy and Graves' hyperthyroidism. General study results and limits: Most expanded clonotypes in thyroid above 0.001 frequency also showed up in blood.

This CDR3 is 19 amino acids long. V lost 1 base, J lost 0 bases, and 17 bases lay in between. The germline gives CDR1 SGHRS, CDR2 YFSETQ. Ophthalmopathy cases showed moderate-to-severe activity, scoring CAS ≥3 and NOSPECS ≥4, with duration under 3 months. Uncontrolled infections, pregnancy, lactation or other autoimmune diseases led to patient exclusion. Diagnoses were established from clinical symptoms, serum thyroxine, TRAb, thyroid ultrasound and orbital computed tomography. RNA transcripts provided the template for amplifying TCR beta CDR3 regions. HTBI primers served in a first-round RT-PCR, which a second-round multiplex PCR followed. TCRdb recomputed calls from the multiplex PCR reads with MiXCR, one row per CDR3 protein. The data contain 650,000 to 900,000 distinct CDR3 sequences, 40% of them singletons.

The J gene is TRBJ2-6, the V gene TRBV5-1, with D possibly TRBD1 on 5 matching bases. The sequence derives from an adult man with Graves' ophthalmopathy. The specimen was peripheral blood. DNA of the CDR3: TGCGCCAGCAGCTTGTCTGGCAGGGTAGAGAGCTCTGGGGCCAACGTCCTGACTTTC. Encoded protein: CASSLSGRVESSGANVLTF.